Below are 24 T cell receptor beta chains sequenced from a single sample in a study of cytomegalovirus exposure and HLA in healthy donors. The PCR made use of 60 Vbeta and 13 Jbeta primers. Here immunoSEQ multiplex PCR was the method, and the copy in TCRdb shows in-frame clones only, minus some. The table lists some 190,000 clones, just under 80% of them singletons, with 1.5% to 2% in the top ten. Material: PBMCs. These receptors were obtained from a woman younger than 45 in good health and CMV-seronegative.

Note on this clone: The sample contains more than one DNA sequence encoding this CDR3. The rearrangement joins TRBV6-5 to TRBJ1-5; TRBD1 matches 7 bases. Germline V gene data show CDR1 as MNHEY and CDR2 as SVGAGI. There are 13 residues in the CDR3. V shed 8 bases, J shed 4 bases, and the junction held 5 bases outside the gene matches. This CDR3 is CASGGTENQPQHF. CDR3 nucleotides: TGTGCCAGCGGGGGGACAGAGAATCAGCCCCAGCATTTT.

The chain joins TRBV10-1 to TRBJ2-1; TRBD2 agrees at 10 bases. CDR3 length: 15 amino acids. Germline assignment: CDR1 WNHNN and CDR2 SYGVQD (reference sequence). Losses at the gene ends were 2 bases for V and 7 bases for J; bases not matched to a gene: 5. This chain's CDR3 is CASSEASGGRNEQFF. For the CDR3, the DNA is TGCGCCAGCAGTGAGGCTAGCGGGGGACGGAATGAGCAGTTCTTC.

The rearrangement links TRBV15 to TRBJ2-2, with D possibly TRBD1 on 5 matching bases. Germline assignment: CDR1 LNHNV and CDR2 YYDKDF (reference sequence). Trimming pared 0 bases from V and 5 bases from J, leaving 10 bases between. CDR3 length: 15 residues. CDR3 DNA sequence: TGTGCCACCAGCAGAGATCAGGGATTTACCGGGGAGCTGTTTTTT. Residues: CATSRDQGFTGELFF.

The chain combines TRBV9 with TRBJ2-3, with TRBD2 matching over 8 bases. Germline CDR1 is SGDLS and CDR2 is YYNGEE. Trimming took 0 bases from V and 4 from J; bases not matched to a gene: 10. The CDR3 sequence is 17 residues long. CDR3 in amino acids: CASSVVGSGVVSDTQYF. CDR3 DNA sequence: TGTGCCAGCAGCGTAGTCGGTAGCGGGGTGGTTTCAGATACGCAGTATTTT.

The V gene is TRBV4-3, the J gene TRBJ1-6; D not resolved. The germline CDR1 and CDR2 sequences are LGHNA and YSLEER. The CDR3 is made up of 13 amino acids. Trimming shortened V by 6 bases and J by 7 bases, and 10 bases separated the two germline ends. CDR3 nucleotide sequence: TGCGCCAGCAGTCGAGAATTCAATTCACCCCTCCACTTT. Translated: CASSREFNSPLHF.

This chain links TRBV27 with TRBJ1-2, with 9 bases identical to TRBD1. Germline trimming cut 7 bases from V and 0 bases from J; bases unmatched to any gene: 9. CDR3 size: 16 residues. Per germline, CDR1 MNHEY and CDR2 SMNVEV (reference sequence). Here the CDR3 reads CASTTRGTGTNYGYTF. The CDR3 DNA sequence: TGTGCCAGCACAACCAGGGGGACAGGGACTAACTATGGCTACACCTTC.

A note on this clone: Other DNA sequences in this specimen translate into the identical CDR3. The chain is built from TRBV5-1 and TRBJ1-4; 9 bases match TRBD1. Germline V gives CDR1 SGHRS, CDR2 YFSETQ. This CDR3 is built from 14 residues. The V and J ends lost 0 bases and 7 bases, in that order; junction bases with no gene match: 1. CDR3 sequence: CASSLDRGLEKLFF. In nucleotides, the CDR3 is TGCGCCAGCAGCTTGGACAGGGGGCTTGAAAAACTGTTTTTT.

The chain uses TRBV2 and TRBJ1-1; D is possibly TRBD1 (6 bases). This CDR3 region has 15 residues. Germline lookup yields CDR1 SNHLY and CDR2 FYNNEI. V was clipped by 2 bases and J by 0 bases, with 10 bases between them. Here the CDR3 reads CASSEQGPMNTEAFF. The CDR3 coding sequence is TGTGCCAGCAGTGAACAGGGGCCCATGAACACTGAAGCTTTCTTT.

V usage is TRBV7-2 and J usage is TRBJ2-3; 12 nucleotides agree with TRBD2. The CDR3 is 18 amino acids. J gave up 2 bases and V 5 bases, and 11 bases lay outside the gene matches. The V gene's germline CDR1 is SGHTA and CDR2 FQGNSA. For the CDR3, the DNA is TGTGCCAGCAGCCTCTGGGGCCTAGCGGGGGGGCCCACAGATACGCAGTATTTT. It specifies CASSLWGLAGGPTDTQYF.

The V gene is TRBV2, the J gene TRBJ1-1; 9 bases are a match to TRBD1. The germline CDR1 and CDR2 sequences are SNHLY and FYNNEI. This CDR3 contains 14 residues. V shed 8 bases, J shed 3 bases, and the junction held 7 bases outside the gene matches. The CDR3 sequence: CASQNRGRHTEAFF. The CDR3 coding sequence is TGTGCCAGCCAGAACAGGGGGCGGCACACTGAAGCTTTCTTT.

The rearrangement joins TRBV5-1 to TRBJ1-4; 8 nucleotides match TRBD1. Germline CDR1 SGHRS, CDR2 YFSETQ. This CDR3 has 16 amino acids. V dropped 4 bases and J dropped 4; count of bases not matched to a gene: 9. CDR3 sequence: CASSPKIGQGNEKLFF. The CDR3 DNA is TGCGCCAGCAGCCCCAAAATTGGACAGGGTAATGAAAAACTGTTTTTT.

The chain links TRBV9 to TRBJ2-3; TRBD2 matches 13 bases. This CDR3 region has 17 residues. V shed 0 bases, J shed 3 bases, and the junction held 4 bases outside the gene matches. Looked up from germline, CDR1 is SGDLS and CDR2 is YYNGEE. The DNA for the CDR3 is TGTGCCAGCAGCGTAGATACTAGCGGGGGGGTTACAGATACGCAGTATTTT. Translated: CASSVDTSGGVTDTQYF.

The J gene is TRBJ1-6, the V gene TRBV7-9; D gene ambiguous. The CDR3 consists of 16 residues. The germline CDR1 and CDR2 sequences are SEHNR and FQNEAQ (reference sequence). The V gene lost 4 bases and the J gene lost 7 bases, with 17 bases spanning the gap. The CDR3 here is CASSSVTHMANSPLHF. The CDR3 DNA reads TGTGCCAGCAGCTCAGTAACACACATGGCAAATTCACCCCTCCACTTT.

The rearrangement joins TRBV6-5 to TRBJ1-3; TRBD1 might be the D (5 bases). Germline assignment: CDR1 MNHEY and CDR2 SVGAGI. V lost 3 bases to trimming and J lost 7 bases, with 13 bases between them. The CDR3 sequence is 14 residues long. CDR3 bases: TGTGCCAGCAGTTATCGGCAGGGTTTCAACACCATATATTTT. The encoded protein is CASSYRQGFNTIYF.

The chain employs TRBV5-8 and TRBJ1-3; a possible D gene is TRBD1 (6 bases). This CDR3 is built from 14 residues. Germline CDR1 and CDR2: SGHTS and YDEGEE. Trimming left V 5 bases short and J 1 base short, with 10 bases between. This chain's CDR3 is CASSPQGSGNTIYF. The CDR3 nucleotides are TGTGCCAGCAGTCCACAGGGTTCTGGAAACACCATATATTTT.

This sequence joins TRBV11-3 and TRBJ2-2, with D uncertain. Per the germline V gene, CDR1 is SGHNT and CDR2 is YENEEA. V shed 3 bases and J shed 1 base, with 9 bases lying between them. The CDR3 is made up of 15 amino acids. The CDR3 sequence is CASSFTAGNTGELFF. The CDR3, as DNA: TGTGCCAGCAGCTTCACGGCAGGGAACACCGGGGAGCTGTTTTTT.

The chain combines TRBV5-4 with TRBJ2-5; 11 bases align to TRBD2. Per the germline V gene, CDR1 is SGHNT and CDR2 is YYREEE (reference sequence). The junction had 4 bases not matched to a gene; V was cut back by 4 bases and J by 2 bases. The CDR3 sequence is 15 residues long. The CDR3 DNA reads TGTGCCAGCAGCCCTAGCGGGGGGCAACAAGAGACCCAGTACTTC. Translating gives CASSPSGGQQETQYF.

This chain uses TRBV9 with TRBJ1-4; the D gene is possibly TRBD1 (6 bases). The V gene lost 3 bases and the J gene lost 1 base, with 10 bases spanning the gap. There are 15 residues in the CDR3. CDR1 is SGDLS, CDR2 YYNGEE, per germline. CDR3 in DNA: TGTGCCAGCAGCGCTGAAGGGGGAACTAATGAAAAACTGTTTTTT. It translates to CASSAEGGTNEKLFF.

The J gene is TRBJ1-5, the V gene TRBV2; D might be TRBD1 (6 bases). V was clipped by 7 bases and J by 3 bases, with 10 bases between them. CDR1 is SNHLY and CDR2 is FYNNEI in the germline V gene. The CDR3 sequence is 13 residues long. The CDR3 DNA reads TGTGCCAGCACCCGACAGGTCAATCAGCCCCAGCATTTT. Amino acids: CASTRQVNQPQHF.

This chain uses TRBV9 with TRBJ2-1; no firm D call. Per germline, CDR1 SGDLS and CDR2 YYNGEE. There are 15 residues in the CDR3. Deletions cut 4 bases from V and 4 bases from J, with 15 bases between. The CDR3 DNA follows: TGTGCCAGCAGCCCTTCTACCCGTCCTTACAATGAGCAGTTCTTC. Protein sequence: CASSPSTRPYNEQFF.

The chain recombines TRBV6-5 with TRBJ1-2; D may be TRBD1 (6 bases). Germline CDR1 and CDR2: MNHEY and SVGAGI. The V end lost 6 bases, the J end lost 5 bases, and 19 bases lay between the germline ends. The CDR3 extends over 15 amino acids. CDR3 sequence reads: CASSPFGTGSYGYTF. The CDR3 DNA reads TGTGCCAGCAGCCCATTCGGAACAGGGTCTTATGGCTACACCTTC.

V gene TRBV15 combines with J gene TRBJ1-6; 7 bases agree with TRBD1. The CDR3 contains 14 residues. CDR1 is LNHNV and CDR2 is YYDKDF in the germline V gene (reference sequence). The trim removed 4 bases at V and 5 bases at J, leaving 2 bases unmatched. The CDR3 region has the DNA TGTGCCACCAGCATCGGGACAGATAATTCACCCCTCCACTTT. It is translated as CATSIGTDNSPLHF.

The chain recombines TRBV7-9 with TRBJ1-5; 12 nucleotides line up with TRBD1. Germline assignment: CDR1 SEHNR and CDR2 FQNEAQ (reference sequence). The ends lost 5 bases at V and 6 bases at J; junction bases unmatched: 11. The CDR3 consists of 17 residues. CDR3 loop: CASSPIVGTGGFQPQHF. CDR3 nucleotides: TGTGCCAGCAGCCCAATCGTGGGGACAGGGGGCTTTCAGCCCCAGCATTTT.

This chain links TRBV7-8 with TRBJ1-5; maybe TRBD1 (6 bases). This CDR3 contains 17 residues. Germline V gives CDR1 SGHVS, CDR2 FQNEAQ. V was trimmed by 3 bases and J by 1 base, leaving 16 bases between them. CDR3 in DNA: TGTGCCAGCAGCTTCGAGCAAAAGGGGGTGAGCAATCAGCCCCAGCATTTT. Its translation: CASSFEQKGVSNQPQHF. Full variable domain (outside the CDR3, taken from reference TRBV7-8 and TRBJ1-5): GAGVSQSPRYKVAKRGQDVALRCDPISGHVSLFWYQQALGQGPEFLTYFQNEAQLDKSGLPSDRFFAERPEGSVSTLKIQRTQQEDSAVYLCASSFEQKGVSNQPQHFGDGTRLSIL.